These 10 T cell receptor beta chains were sequenced from one sample in a study of T-cell reconstitution after alpha-beta-depleted transplantation in children. Unique molecular identifiers were built into the TCRbeta library. TCRdb analysed the PCR reads with MiXCR anew, one entry per CDR3 protein. In the table there are over 400,000 distinct CDR3 sequences, 43% of which are singletons. The sequenced sample was PBMCs, obtained before TCRalphabeta/CD19-depleted stem cell transplant. Every receptor here comes from a girl aged 2 to 10 with aplastic anemia, due to receive a stem cell transplant.

V usage is TRBV28 and J usage is TRBJ2-3; 13 nucleotides match TRBD2. CDR3 length equals 18 residues. The V segment lost 5 bases and the J segment 4 bases; nucleotides outside the gene matches: 12. CDR1 and CDR2 from the germline V gene are MDHEN and SYDVKM. CDR3 region: CASSLTRTSGSWADTQYF. The CDR3 DNA is TGTGCCAGCAGTCTAACTAGGACTAGCGGGAGTTGGGCAGATACGCAGTATTTT.

The J gene is TRBJ2-1, the V gene TRBV12-3 or TRBV12-4; 9 bases fit TRBD2. V lost 6 bases and J lost 9; bases outside the gene matches: 15. The CDR3 consists of 16 residues. The CDR3 nucleotides are TGTGCCAGCAGACCTAAAGCGGGAGGCCTGGTCCGTGAGCAGTTCTTC. Its protein is CASRPKAGGLVREQFF.

The rearrangement joins TRBV7-6 to TRBJ1-5; D uncertain. This CDR3 is 16 amino acids long. V lost 2 bases to trimming and J lost 9 bases, with 20 bases between them. Germline values: CDR1 SGHVS, CDR2 FNYEAQ. CDR3 sequence (DNA): TGTGCCAGCAGCTTATCTCCCCATCATCAAGGAGGGCCCCAGCATTTT. Translation: CASSLSPHHQGGPQHF.

J is TRBJ1-5 and V is TRBV12-3 or TRBV12-4; perhaps TRBD1 as D (5 bases). Trimming shortened V by 7 bases and J by 6 bases, and 10 bases separated the two germline ends. This CDR3 region has 12 residues. CDR3 bases: TGTGCCAGCACCATGGGGGGTCAGCCCCAGCATTTT. This sequence encodes CASTMGGQPQHF.

This chain joins TRBV28 and TRBJ1-3; 7 nucleotides line up with TRBD1. This CDR3 is 16 amino acids long. J gave up 3 bases and V 8 bases, and 13 bases lay outside the gene matches. Germline V gene data show CDR1 as MDHEN and CDR2 as SYDVKM. The CDR3 DNA is TGTGCCAGCCTAGCGACAGGGAACATATTTGGAAACACCATATATTTT. Protein sequence: CASLATGNIFGNTIYF.

A note on this clonotype: In this CDR3 the conserved last residue, phenylalanine or tryptophan, is missing, so a read error is likely. No DNA is shown, since the ends of the CDR3 on it are uncertain; the CDR3 is the one TCRdb lists. The rearrangement uses TRBV20-1 and TRBJ2-7; no check of the table's D call, TRBD1, against the DNA was made. The CDR3 is made up of 11 amino acids, end residues included. Germline lookup yields CDR1 DFQATT and CDR2 SNEGSKA (reference sequence). CDR3 sequence: CSARDRRVPKI.

This clonotype showed up just a few times. CDR3 DNA sequence: TGTGCCAGCAGCCTAAAGGGTAGCCAGTACTTC. Its translation: CASSLKGSQYF. This chain joins TRBV3-1 and TRBJ2-5, with no clear D. CDR3 length: 11 residues. V lost 4 bases and J 10 bases, leaving 10 bases between the germline ends. Germline V gene data show CDR1 as LGHDT and CDR2 as YNNKEL (reference sequence).

Points on this clonotype: Given a much more abundant clone one base away, this may be a read error. V gene TRBV7-2 combines with J gene TRBJ2-5; D uncertain. This CDR3 region has 13 residues. From germline, CDR1 is SGHTA and CDR2 FQGNSA. V was cut by 6 bases and J by 2 bases, with 10 bases left in between. The CDR3 DNA sequence: TGTGCCAGCAGGCATGACTCTCAAGAGACCCAGTACTTC. This sequence encodes CASRHDSQETQYF.

This clonotype was observed many times. The chain is built from TRBV12-3 or TRBV12-4 and TRBJ1-2, with 9 bases fitting TRBD1. The CDR3 sequence is 16 residues long. Trimming removed 7 bases from V and 4 bases from J; junction bases left unmatched: 13. The CDR3 DNA is TGTGCCAGCACTTTTCAAACCGGGACAGGGCCCTATGGCTACACCTTC. Translation: CASTFQTGTGPYGYTF.

This clonotype came up a few times. The chain combines TRBV12-3 or TRBV12-4 with TRBJ1-5; D uncertain. V was pared by 7 bases and J by 2 bases, with 18 bases between. CDR3 length equals 16 residues. The CDR3 region has the DNA TGTGCCAGCAATCCCCGAACGCCTCGATGCAATCAGCCCCAGCATTTT. Its translation: CASNPRTPRCNQPQHF.